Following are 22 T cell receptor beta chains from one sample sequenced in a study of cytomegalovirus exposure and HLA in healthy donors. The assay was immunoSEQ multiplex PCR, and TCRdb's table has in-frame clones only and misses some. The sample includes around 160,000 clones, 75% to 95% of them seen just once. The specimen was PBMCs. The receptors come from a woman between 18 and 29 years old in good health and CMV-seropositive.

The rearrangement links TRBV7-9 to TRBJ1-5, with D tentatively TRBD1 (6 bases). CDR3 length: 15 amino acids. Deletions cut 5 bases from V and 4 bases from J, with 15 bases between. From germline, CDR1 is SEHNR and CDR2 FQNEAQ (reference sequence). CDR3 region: CASSEGGTLNQPQHF. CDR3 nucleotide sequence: TGTGCCAGCAGCGAGGGGGGGACTCTAAATCAGCCCCAGCATTTT.

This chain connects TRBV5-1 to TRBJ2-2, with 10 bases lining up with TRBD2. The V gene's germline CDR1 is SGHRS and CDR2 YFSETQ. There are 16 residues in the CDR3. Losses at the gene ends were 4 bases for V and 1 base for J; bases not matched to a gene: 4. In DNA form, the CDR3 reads TGCGCCAGCAGCAAGCGGACTAGCGGGAACACCGGGGAGCTGTTTTTT. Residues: CASSKRTSGNTGELFF.

CDR3 residues: CASSPLNQGLAGAGELFF. The CDR3, as DNA: TGTGCCAGCTCACCTCTCAATCAGGGACTAGCGGGTGCCGGGGAGCTGTTTTTT. V is TRBV18 and J is TRBJ2-2, with 12 nucleotides matching TRBD2. The V segment lost 3 bases and the J segment 6 bases; nucleotides outside the gene matches: 11. CDR3 size: 18 residues. Germline CDR1 reads KGHSH; CDR2 reads LQKENI.

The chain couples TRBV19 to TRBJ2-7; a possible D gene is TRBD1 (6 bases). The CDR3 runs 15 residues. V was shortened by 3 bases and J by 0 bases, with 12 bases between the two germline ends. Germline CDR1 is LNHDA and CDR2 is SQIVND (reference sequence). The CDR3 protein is CASSMTGLSSYEQYF. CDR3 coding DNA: TGTGCCAGTAGTATGACAGGTCTGAGCTCCTACGAGCAGTACTTC.

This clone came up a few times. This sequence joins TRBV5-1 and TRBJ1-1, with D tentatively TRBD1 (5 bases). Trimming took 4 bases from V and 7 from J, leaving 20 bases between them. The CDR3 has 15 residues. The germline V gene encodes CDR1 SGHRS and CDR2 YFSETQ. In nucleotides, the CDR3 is TGCGCCAGCAGCCCCACGGGCCCGGGGGGAGATGAAGCTTTCTTT. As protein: CASSPTGPGGDEAFF.

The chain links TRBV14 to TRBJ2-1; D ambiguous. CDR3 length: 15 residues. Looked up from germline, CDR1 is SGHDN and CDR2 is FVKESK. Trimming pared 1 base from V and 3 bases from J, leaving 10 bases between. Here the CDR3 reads CASSQGLHLYNEQFF. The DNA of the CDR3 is TGTGCCAGCAGCCAAGGATTACACCTCTACAATGAGCAGTTCTTC.

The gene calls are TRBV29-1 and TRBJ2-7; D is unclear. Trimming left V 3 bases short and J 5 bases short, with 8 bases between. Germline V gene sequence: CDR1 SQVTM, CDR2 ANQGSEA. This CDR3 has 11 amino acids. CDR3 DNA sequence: TGCAGCGTTGATATCTCGGACGAGCAGTACTTC. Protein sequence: CSVDISDEQYF.

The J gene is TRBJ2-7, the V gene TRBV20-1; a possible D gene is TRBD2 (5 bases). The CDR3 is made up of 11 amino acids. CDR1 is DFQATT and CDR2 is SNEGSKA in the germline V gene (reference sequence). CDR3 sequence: CSLVVGVEQYF. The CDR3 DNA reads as TGCAGCTTAGTAGTGGGAGTCGAGCAGTACTTC.

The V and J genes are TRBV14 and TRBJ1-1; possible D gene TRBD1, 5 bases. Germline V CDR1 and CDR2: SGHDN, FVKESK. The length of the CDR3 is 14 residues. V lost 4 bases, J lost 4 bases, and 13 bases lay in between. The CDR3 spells CASSPRRGGTEAFF. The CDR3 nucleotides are TGTGCCAGCAGCCCGCGGAGGGGAGGCACTGAAGCTTTCTTT.

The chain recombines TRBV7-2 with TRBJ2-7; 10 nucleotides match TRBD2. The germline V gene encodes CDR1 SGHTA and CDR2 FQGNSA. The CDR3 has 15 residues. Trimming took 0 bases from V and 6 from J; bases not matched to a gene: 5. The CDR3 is CASSLAASGRSEQYF. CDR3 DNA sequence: TGTGCCAGCAGCTTAGCGGCTAGCGGGAGAAGCGAGCAGTACTTC.

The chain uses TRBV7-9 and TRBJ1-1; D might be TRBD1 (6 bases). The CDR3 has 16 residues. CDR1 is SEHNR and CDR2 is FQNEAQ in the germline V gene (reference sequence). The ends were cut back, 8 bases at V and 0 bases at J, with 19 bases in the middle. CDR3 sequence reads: CASSTGPSTMNTEAFF. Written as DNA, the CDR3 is TGTGCCAGCTCCACAGGGCCCAGTACCATGAACACTGAAGCTTTCTTT.

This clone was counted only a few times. The DNA of the CDR3 is TGTGCCTGGAGTCCGGGCGGGGTACAAGAGACCCAGTACTTC. It encodes CAWSPGGVQETQYF. The rearrangement uses TRBV30 and TRBJ2-5, with D tentatively TRBD2 (6 bases). The CDR3 spans 14 residues. V lost 2 bases, J lost 2 bases, and 12 bases lay in between. CDR1 and CDR2 from the germline V gene are GTSNPN and SVGIG (reference sequence).

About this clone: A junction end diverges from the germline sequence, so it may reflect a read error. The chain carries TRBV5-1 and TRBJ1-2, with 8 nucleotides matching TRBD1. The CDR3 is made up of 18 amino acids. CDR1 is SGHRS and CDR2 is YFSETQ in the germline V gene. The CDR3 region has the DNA TGCGCCAGCAGCTTGGGAGGACAGGGAAGAGGAAGAGGCTATCGCTACACCTTC. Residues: CASSLGGQGRGRGYRYTF.

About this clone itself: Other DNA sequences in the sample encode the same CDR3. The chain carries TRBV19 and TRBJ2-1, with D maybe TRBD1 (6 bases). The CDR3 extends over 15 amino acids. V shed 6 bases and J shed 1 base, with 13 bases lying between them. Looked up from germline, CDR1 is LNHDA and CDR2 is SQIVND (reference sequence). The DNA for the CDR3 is TGTGCCAGTAGACCCGACAGGTCTTCCTACAATGAGCAGTTCTTC. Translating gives CASRPDRSSYNEQFF.

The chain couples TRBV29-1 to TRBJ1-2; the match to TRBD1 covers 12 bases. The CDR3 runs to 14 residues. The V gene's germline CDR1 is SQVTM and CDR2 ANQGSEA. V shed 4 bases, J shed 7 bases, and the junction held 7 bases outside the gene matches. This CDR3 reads CSVALGQGAAGYTF. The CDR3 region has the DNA TGCAGCGTTGCTTTGGGACAGGGGGCGGCTGGCTACACCTTC.

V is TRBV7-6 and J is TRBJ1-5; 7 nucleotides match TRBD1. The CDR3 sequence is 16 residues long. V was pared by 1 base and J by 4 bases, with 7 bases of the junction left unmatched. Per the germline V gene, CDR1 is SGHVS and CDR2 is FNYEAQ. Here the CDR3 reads CASSLGGRGANQPQHF. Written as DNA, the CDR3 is TGTGCCAGCAGCTTAGGTGGCAGGGGGGCAAATCAGCCCCAGCATTTT.

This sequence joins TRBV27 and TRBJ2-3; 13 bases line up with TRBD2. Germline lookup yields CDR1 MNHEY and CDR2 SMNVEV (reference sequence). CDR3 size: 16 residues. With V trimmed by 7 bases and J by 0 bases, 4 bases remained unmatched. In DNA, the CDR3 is TGTGCCAGCACCGGACTAGCGGGAGTGAGCACAGATACGCAGTATTTT. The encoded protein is CASTGLAGVSTDTQYF.

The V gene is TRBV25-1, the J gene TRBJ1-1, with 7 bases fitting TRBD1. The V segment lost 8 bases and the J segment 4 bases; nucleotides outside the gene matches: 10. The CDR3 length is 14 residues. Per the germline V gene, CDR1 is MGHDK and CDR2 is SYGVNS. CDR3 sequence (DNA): TGTGCCAGCGGACCGACAGGGAAGGCCACTGAAGCTTTCTTT. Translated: CASGPTGKATEAFF.

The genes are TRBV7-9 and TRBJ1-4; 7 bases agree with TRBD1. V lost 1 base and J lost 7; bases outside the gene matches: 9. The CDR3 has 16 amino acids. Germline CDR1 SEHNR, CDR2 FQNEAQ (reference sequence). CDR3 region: CASSLGMTGRSEKLFF. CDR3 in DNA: TGTGCCAGCAGCTTAGGCATGACAGGGAGGAGTGAAAAACTGTTTTTT. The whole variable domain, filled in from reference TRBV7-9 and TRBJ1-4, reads DTGVSQNPRHKITKRGQNVTFRCDPISEHNRLYWYRQTLGQGPEFLTYFQNEAQLEKSRLLSDRFSAERPKGSFSTLEIQRTEQGDSAMYLCASSLGMTGRSEKLFFGSGTQLSVL.

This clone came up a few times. CDR3 sequence: CASSVEEERGYTF. Written as DNA, the CDR3 is TGTGCCAGCAGCGTAGAAGAAGAGCGGGGCTACACCTTC. This chain links TRBV9 with TRBJ1-2; D is uncertain. Germline V lookup: CDR1 SGDLS, CDR2 YYNGEE. V was trimmed by 0 bases and J by 8 bases, leaving 11 bases between them. The CDR3 sequence is 13 residues long.

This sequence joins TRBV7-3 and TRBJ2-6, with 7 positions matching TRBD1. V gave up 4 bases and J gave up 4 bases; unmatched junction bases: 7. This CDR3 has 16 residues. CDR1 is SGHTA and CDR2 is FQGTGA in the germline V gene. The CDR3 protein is CASSSPGRGGANVLTF. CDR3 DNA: TGTGCCAGCAGCTCCCCCGGCAGGGGGGGGGCCAACGTCCTGACTTTC.

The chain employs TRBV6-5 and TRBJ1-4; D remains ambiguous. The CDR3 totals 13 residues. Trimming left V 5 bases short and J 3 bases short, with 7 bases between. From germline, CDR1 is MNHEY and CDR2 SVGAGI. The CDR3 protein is CASSGRPNEKLFF. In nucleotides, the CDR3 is TGTGCCAGCAGTGGCCGCCCTAATGAAAAACTGTTTTTT.